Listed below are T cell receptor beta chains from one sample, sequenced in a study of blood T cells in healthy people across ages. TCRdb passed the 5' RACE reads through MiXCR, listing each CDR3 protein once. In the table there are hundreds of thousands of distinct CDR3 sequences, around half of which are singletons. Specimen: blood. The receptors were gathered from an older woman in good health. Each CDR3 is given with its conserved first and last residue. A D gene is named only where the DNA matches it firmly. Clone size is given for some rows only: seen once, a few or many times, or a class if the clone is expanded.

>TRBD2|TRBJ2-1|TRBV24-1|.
CATSDWLAGGYEQFF
TGTGCCACCAGTGATTGGCTAGCGGGAGGATATGAGCAGTTCTTC
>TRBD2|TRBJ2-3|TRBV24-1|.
CATSPSGISTDTQYF
TGTGCCACCAGTCCTAGCGGAATCAGCACAGATACGCAGTATTTT
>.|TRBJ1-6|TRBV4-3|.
CASSQDQQYPPHF
TGCGCCAGCAGCCAAGATCAGCAGTATCCCCCCCACTTT
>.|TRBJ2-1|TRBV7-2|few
CASSLVFLLSYNEQFF
TGTGCCAGCAGCTTAGTTTTTCTTCTCTCCTACAATGAGCAGTTCTTC
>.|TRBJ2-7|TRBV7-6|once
CASSPSGGLVEQYF
TGTGCCAGCAGCCCTTCCGGCGGTCTCGTCGAGCAGTACTTC
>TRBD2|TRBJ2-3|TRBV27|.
CASSFGLAGDPSTDTQYF
TGTGCCAGCAGTTTTGGCCTAGCGGGGGACCCTAGCACAGATACGCAGTATTTT
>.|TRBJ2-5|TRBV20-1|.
CSAQPSGAENQETQYF
TGCAGTGCCCAACCGTCTGGGGCCGAAAACCAAGAGACCCAGTACTTC
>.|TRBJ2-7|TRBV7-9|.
CASSRAISYEQYF
TGTGCCAGCAGCCGGGCCATCTCCTACGAGCAGTACTTC
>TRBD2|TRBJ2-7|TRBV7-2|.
CASSPYLAGGVYEQYF
TGTGCCAGCAGTCCTTATCTAGCGGGAGGGGTCTACGAGCAGTACTTC
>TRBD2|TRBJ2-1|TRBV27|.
CASSFLGTSFYNEQFF
TGTGCCAGCAGTTTCCTCGGGACTAGTTTTTACAATGAGCAGTTCTTC
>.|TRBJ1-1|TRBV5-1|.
CASSLAQEGTEAFF
TGCGCCAGCAGCTTGGCGCAGGAGGGGACTGAAGCTTTCTTT
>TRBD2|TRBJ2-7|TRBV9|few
CASGRESGEQYF
TGTGCCAGCGGGCGGGAGTCGGGTGAGCAGTACTTC
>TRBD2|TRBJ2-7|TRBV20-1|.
CSARWTSGITYEQYF
TGCAGTGCTAGGTGGACTAGCGGGATTACCTACGAGCAGTACTTC
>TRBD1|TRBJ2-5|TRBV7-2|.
CASSSGQGIRETQYF
TGTGCCAGCAGCTCAGGACAGGGGATACGGGAGACCCAGTACTTC
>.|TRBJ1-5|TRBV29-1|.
CSVGEGDQPQHF
TGCAGCGTTGGGGAGGGGGATCAGCCCCAGCATTTT
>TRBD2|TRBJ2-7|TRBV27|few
CASSSLAGSIEQYF
TGTGCCAGCAGTTCCCTAGCGGGGTCTATCGAGCAGTACTTC
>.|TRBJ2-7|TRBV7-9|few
CASSLMVHEQYF
TGTGCCAGCAGCTTAATGGTCCACGAGCAGTACTTC
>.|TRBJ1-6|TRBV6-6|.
CASNGGQLGSPLHF
TGTGCCAGCAACGGCGGACAGTTGGGATCACCCCTCCACTTT
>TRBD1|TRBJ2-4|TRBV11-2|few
CASSWTGTGIGNIQYF
TGTGCCAGCAGCTGGACCGGGACAGGGATCGGAAACATTCAGTACTTC
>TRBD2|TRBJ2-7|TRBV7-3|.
CASSFNVAGLQYF
TGTGCCAGCAGCTTCAATGTAGCGGGGTTGCAGTACTTC
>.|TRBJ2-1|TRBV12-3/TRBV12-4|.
CASSTDGSSYNEQFF
TGTGCCAGCAGTACGGACGGGAGCTCCTACAATGAGCAGTTCTTC
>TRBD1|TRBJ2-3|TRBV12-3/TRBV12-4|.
CASRLMGQGGTDTQYF
TGTGCCAGCAGATTGATGGGACAGGGGGGCACAGATACGCAGTATTTT
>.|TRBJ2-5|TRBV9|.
CASSVGTRLERETQYF
TGTGCCAGCAGCGTAGGTACGAGACTAGAAAGAGAGACCCAGTACTTC
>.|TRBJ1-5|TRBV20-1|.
CSAYRPGLSNQPQHF
TGCAGTGCATACCGACCAGGGTTGAGCAATCAGCCCCAGCATTTT
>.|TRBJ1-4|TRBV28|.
CASSLVQEHEKLFF
TGTGCCAGCAGTTTAGTACAGGAACATGAAAAACTGTTTTTT
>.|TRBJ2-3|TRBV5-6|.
CASSRIDGALTDTQYF
TGTGCCAGCAGTCGAATCGACGGGGCCCTCACAGATACGCAGTATTTT
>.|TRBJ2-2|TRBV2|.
CASKGGAGYSTGELFF
TGTGCCAGCAAAGGCGGGGCAGGATATTCCACCGGGGAGCTGTTTTTT
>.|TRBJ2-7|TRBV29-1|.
CSVGASVTNEQYF
TGCAGCGTTGGGGCCTCCGTAACAAATGAGCAGTACTTC
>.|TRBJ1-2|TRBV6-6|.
CASSYAEYYGYTF
TGTGCCAGCAGTTACGCGGAATATTATGGCTACACCTTC
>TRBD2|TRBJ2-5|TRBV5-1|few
CASSPSGLKETQYF
TGCGCCAGCAGCCCTAGCGGGCTCAAAGAGACCCAGTACTTC
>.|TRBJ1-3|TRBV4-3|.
CASSQGHGNTIYF
TGCGCCAGCAGCCAGGGACACGGAAACACCATATATTTT
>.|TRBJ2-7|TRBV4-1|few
CASSQAPNLEQYF
TGCGCCAGCAGCCAAGCTCCGAACTTGGAGCAGTACTTC
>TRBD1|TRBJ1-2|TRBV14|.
CASSQALNRGANYGYTF
TGTGCCAGCAGCCAAGCCCTGAACAGGGGAGCTAACTATGGCTACACCTTC
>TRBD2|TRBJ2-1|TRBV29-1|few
CSVGQGRTSGRNEQFF
TGCAGCGTCGGACAGGGCAGGACTAGCGGGAGAAATGAGCAGTTCTTC
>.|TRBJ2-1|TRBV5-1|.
CASSLEVGGYNEQFF
TGCGCCAGCAGCTTGGAGGTAGGGGGCTACAATGAGCAGTTCTTC
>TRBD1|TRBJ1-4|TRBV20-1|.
CSAPSRTGVYEKLFF
TGCAGTGCTCCATCACGGACAGGGGTTTATGAAAAACTGTTTTTT
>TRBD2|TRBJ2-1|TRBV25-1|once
CASRTSGSHSYNEQFF
TGTGCCAGCCGGACTAGCGGGAGCCACTCCTACAATGAGCAGTTCTTC